This TCR beta chain was observed in a study of cytomegalovirus exposure and HLA in healthy donors. Study results and limitations: Roughly uniform sequencing depth across donors was assumed, possibly incorrectly. It has been reported that TCR beta sequences accurately predicted the HLA-A and HLA-B alleles of most subjects. Immune exposure information comprised only CMV serostatus. Excluded: some indistinguishable V segments such as TRBV6-2 and TRBV6-3.

A word on this clone: The antigen remains undetermined.

Trimming stripped 3 bases from V and 4 bases from J, with 10 bases between. CDR1 and CDR2 (germline): KGHSH, LQKENI. The CDR3 is made up of 14 amino acids. PCR was performed using 60 Vbeta and 13 Jbeta primers. Sequencing used immunoSEQ multiplex PCR; TCRdb keeps in-frame clones, though not all of them. This listing includes tens of thousands of clones. The rearrangement joins TRBV18 to TRBJ1-5; tentative D call: TRBD1 (5 bases). The sample comprised PBMCs. This TCR came from a man aged 45-65 years in good health and CMV-seronegative. The CDR3 DNA reads as TGTGCCAGCTCACCCGCGGGGCTAAATCAGCCCCAGCATTTT. Protein sequence: CASSPAGLNQPQHF.